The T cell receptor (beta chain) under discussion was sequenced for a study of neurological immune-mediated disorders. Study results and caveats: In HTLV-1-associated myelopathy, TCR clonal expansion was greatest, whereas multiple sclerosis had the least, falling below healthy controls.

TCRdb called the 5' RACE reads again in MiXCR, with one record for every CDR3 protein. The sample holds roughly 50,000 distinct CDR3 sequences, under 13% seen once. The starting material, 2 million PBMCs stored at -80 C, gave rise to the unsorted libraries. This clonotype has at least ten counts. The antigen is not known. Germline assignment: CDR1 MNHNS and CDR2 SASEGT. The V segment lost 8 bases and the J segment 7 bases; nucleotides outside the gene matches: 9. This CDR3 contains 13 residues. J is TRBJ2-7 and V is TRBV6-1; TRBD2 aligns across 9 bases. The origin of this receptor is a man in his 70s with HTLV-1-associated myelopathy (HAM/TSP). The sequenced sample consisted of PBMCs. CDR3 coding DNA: TGTGCCAGCGGGAGCCTAGCGGGACCTGAGCAGTACTTC. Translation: CASGSLAGPEQYF.